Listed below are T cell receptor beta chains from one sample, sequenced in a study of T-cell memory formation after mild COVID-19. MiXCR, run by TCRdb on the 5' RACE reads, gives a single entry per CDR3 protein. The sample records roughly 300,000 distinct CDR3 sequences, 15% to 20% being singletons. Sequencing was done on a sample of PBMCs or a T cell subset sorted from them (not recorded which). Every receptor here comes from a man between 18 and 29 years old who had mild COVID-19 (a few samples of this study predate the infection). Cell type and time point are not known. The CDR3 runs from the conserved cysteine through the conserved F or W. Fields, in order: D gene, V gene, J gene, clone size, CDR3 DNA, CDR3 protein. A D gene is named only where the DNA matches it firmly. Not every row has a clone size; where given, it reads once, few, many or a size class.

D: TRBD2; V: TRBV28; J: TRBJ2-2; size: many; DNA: TGTGCCAGCAGCCCCGCACAACTAGCGGGGGCCGTGAACACCGGGGAGCTGTTTTTT; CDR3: CASSPAQLAGAVNTGELFF
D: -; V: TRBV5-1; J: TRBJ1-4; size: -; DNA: TGCGCCAGCAGCCTTCAGGGGACTCGGGAAAAACTGTTTTTT; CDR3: CASSLQGTREKLFF
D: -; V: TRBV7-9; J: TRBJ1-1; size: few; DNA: TGTGCCAGCAGCTTCGACCTGGCAACTGAAGCTTTCTTT; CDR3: CASSFDLATEAFF
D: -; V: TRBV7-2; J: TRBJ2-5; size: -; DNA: TGTGCCAGCAGCTTAGTGGGAGCGGGGACCCAGTACTTC; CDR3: CASSLVGAGTQYF
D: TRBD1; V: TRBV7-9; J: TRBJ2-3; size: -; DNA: TGTGCCAGCAGTTATACAGGGGGCGCAGATACGCAGTATTTT; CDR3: CASSYTGGADTQYF
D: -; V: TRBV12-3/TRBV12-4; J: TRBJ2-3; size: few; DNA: TGTGCCAGCAGTTCTAGCCCCGGCACAGATACGCAGTATTTT; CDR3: CASSSSPGTDTQYF
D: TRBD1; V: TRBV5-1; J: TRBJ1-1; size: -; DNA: TGCGCCAGCAGCGGACAGGGGGCGGGGTCCACTGAAGCTTTCTTT; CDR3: CASSGQGAGSTEAFF
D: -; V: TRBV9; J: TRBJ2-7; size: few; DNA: TGTGCCAGCAGCGTAGAGTGGGGCGGCGAGCAGTACTTC; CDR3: CASSVEWGGEQYF
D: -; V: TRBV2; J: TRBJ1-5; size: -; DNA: TGTGCCAGTCGGGCCCCGATCCAGCCCCAGCATTTT; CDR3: CASRAPIQPQHF
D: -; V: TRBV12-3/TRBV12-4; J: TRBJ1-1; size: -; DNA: TGTGCCAGCAAACAGGGAGGGACCGAAGCTTTCTTT; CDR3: CASKQGGTEAFF
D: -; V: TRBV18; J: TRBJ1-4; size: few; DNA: TGTGCCAGCTCACCATGGACGGAGAGAGGAGAAAAACTGTTTTTT; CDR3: CASSPWTERGEKLFF
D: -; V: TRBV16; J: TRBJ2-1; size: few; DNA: TGTGCCAGCATCATACCTGGGGGGAATGAGCAGTTCTTC; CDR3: CASIIPGGNEQFF
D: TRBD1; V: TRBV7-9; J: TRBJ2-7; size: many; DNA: TGTGCCAGCAGCCTACAGGGGAGCTCCTACGAGCAGTACTTC; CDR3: CASSLQGSSYEQYF
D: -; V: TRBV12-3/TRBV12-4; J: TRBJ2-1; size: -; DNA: TGTGCCAGCACTCAAGCTGGGGGCTCCTACAATGAGCAGTTCTTC; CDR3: CASTQAGGSYNEQFF
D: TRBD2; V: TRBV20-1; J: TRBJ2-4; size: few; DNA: TGCAGTGCCATCGCCGGGACTAGCGGGGGGGCCTATGACATTCAGTACTTC; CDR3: CSAIAGTSGGAYDIQYF
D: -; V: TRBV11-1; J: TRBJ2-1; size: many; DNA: TGTGCCAGCAGCCCAAACAGGGACTACAATGAGCAGTTCTTC; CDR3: CASSPNRDYNEQFF
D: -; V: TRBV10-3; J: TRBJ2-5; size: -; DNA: TGTGCCATCAGGGATGTGGGGGAGACCCAGTACTTC; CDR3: CAIRDVGETQYF
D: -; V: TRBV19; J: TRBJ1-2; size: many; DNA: TGTGCCAGTAGTCTGGGACCGAATGGCTACACCTTC; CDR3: CASSLGPNGYTF
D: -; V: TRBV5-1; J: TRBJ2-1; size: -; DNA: TGCGCCAGCAGCTTGTACCGGGATGAGCAGTTCTTC; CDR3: CASSLYRDEQFF
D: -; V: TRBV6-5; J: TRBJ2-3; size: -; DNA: TGTGCCAGCTCCTCCCTCGGGGGTAGCGCAGATACGCAGTATTTT; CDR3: CASSSLGGSADTQYF
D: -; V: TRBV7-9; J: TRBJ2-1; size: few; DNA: TGTGCCAGCAGCTTAGGAGGGGTCAGGAGTAGTGAGCAGTTCTTC; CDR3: CASSLGGVRSSEQFF
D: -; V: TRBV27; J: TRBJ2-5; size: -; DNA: TGTGCCAGCAGCGACGGGATGCAATTCGAGACCCAGTACTTC; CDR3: CASSDGMQFETQYF
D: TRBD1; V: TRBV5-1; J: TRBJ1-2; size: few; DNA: TGCGCCAGCAGCTCAAGGGGCAGGGGGCGAGACTATGGCTACACCTTC; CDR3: CASSSRGRGRDYGYTF
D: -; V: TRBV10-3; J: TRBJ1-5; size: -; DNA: TGTGCCATCAACTCCTCTCGGGGGCGCGGTCAGCCCCAGCATTTT; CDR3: CAINSSRGRGQPQHF
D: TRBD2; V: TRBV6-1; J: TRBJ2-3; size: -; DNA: TGTGCCAGCAGTGAGCTAGCGGGGACCCCGGATACGCAGTATTTT; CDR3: CASSELAGTPDTQYF
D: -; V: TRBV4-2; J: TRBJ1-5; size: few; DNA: TGTGCCAGCAGCCAAGACGACACAGGGCGTCAGCCCCAGCATTTT; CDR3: CASSQDDTGRQPQHF
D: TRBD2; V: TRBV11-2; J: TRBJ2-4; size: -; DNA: TGTGCCAGCAGCCCAGGGGCTAGCGGGGGGGCCAAAAACATTCAGTACTTC; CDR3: CASSPGASGGAKNIQYF
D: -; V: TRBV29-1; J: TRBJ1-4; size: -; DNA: TGCAGCGTTGAAGAAGGGGATGGGAAACTGTTTTTT; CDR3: CSVEEGDGKLFF
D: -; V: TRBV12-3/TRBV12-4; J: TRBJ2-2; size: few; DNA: TGTGCCAGCAGTTTATTGGGGGGCAGCACCGGGGAGCTGTTTTTT; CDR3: CASSLLGGSTGELFF
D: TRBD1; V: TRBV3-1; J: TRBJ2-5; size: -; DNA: TGTGCCAGCAGCCAGCCGGGACAGGGGCAGGAGACCCAGTACTTC; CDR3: CASSQPGQGQETQYF
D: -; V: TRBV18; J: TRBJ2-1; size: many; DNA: TGTGCCAGCTCACCATTAGAACAGACACCCAATGAGCAGTTCTTC; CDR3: CASSPLEQTPNEQFF
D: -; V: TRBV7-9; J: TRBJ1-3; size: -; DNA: TGTGCCAGCAGGCCACCGAAACCCTCTGGAAACACCATATATTTT; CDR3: CASRPPKPSGNTIYF
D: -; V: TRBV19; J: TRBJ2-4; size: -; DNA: TGTGCCAGTAGCGACTACCGGGGAGCCAAAAACATTCAGTACTTC; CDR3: CASSDYRGAKNIQYF
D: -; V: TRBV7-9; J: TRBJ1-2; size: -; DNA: TGTGCCAGCAGCTTAGATGCCCGGGGGTTATTCTATGGCTACACCTTC; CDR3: CASSLDARGLFYGYTF
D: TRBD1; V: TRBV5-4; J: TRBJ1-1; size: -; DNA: TGTGCCAGCAGGTACACAGGGGACGACACTGAAGCTTTCTTT; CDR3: CASRYTGDDTEAFF
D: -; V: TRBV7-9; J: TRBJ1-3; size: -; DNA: TGTGCCAGCAGCCAGAATTCTGCTGGAAACACCATATATTTT; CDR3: CASSQNSAGNTIYF
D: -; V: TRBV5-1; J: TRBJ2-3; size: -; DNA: TGCGCCAGCAGCTTGGCCTTCGGGGATGGGACGCAGTATTTT; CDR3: CASSLAFGDGTQYF
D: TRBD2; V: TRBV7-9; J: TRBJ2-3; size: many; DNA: TGTGCCAGCAGCTTGGGACTAGCGTCCGATACGCAGTATTTT; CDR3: CASSLGLASDTQYF
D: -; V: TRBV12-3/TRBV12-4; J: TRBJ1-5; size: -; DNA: TGTGCCAGCAGTTTACAGACGATAGCTAATCAGCCCCAGCATTTT; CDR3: CASSLQTIANQPQHF
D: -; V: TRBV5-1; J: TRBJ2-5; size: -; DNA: TGCGCCAGCAGCGTCCGGGATCAAGAGACCCAGTACTTC; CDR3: CASSVRDQETQYF
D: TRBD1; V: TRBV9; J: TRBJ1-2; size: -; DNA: TGTGCCAGCAGCTATCAGGGGGCTGGTGGCTACACCTTC; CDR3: CASSYQGAGGYTF
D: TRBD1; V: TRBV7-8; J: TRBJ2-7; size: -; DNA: TGTGCCAGCAGCTTAGCTTCGCCGGGACAGGGGGCCTACGAGCAGTACTTC; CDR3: CASSLASPGQGAYEQYF
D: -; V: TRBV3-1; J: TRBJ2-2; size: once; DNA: TGTGCCAGCAGCCAAGGGGTCGGGGTAGGGGAGCTGTTTTTT; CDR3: CASSQGVGVGELFF
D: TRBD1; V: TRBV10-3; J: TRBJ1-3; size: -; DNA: TGTGCCATCAGCGGGACAGGGCTAGGAAACACCATATATTTT; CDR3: CAISGTGLGNTIYF
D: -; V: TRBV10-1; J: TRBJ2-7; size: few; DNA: TGCGCCAGCAGTGAGCCGGGACTGAGGGAGCAGTACTTC; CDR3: CASSEPGLREQYF
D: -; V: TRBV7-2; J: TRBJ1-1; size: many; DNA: TGTGCCAGCAGCTTTCAGTCGGACACTGAAGCTTTCTTT; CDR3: CASSFQSDTEAFF
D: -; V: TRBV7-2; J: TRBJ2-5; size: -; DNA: TGTGCCAGCAACCCTGTGGGGGGGCTGGGCGAGACCCAGTACTTC; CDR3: CASNPVGGLGETQYF
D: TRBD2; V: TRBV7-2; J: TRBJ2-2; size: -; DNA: TGTGCCAGCAGCCTCGTAGCGGGGGCCGGGGAGCTGTTTTTT; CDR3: CASSLVAGAGELFF
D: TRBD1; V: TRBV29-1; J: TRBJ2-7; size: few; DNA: TGCAGCGTTGAATTTCCAGGACAGGGCTACGAGCAGTACTTC; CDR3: CSVEFPGQGYEQYF
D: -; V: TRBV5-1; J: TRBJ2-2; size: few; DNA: TGCGCCAGCGGATCGATCACAGGGAGGACCGGGGAGCTGTTTTTT; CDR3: CASGSITGRTGELFF
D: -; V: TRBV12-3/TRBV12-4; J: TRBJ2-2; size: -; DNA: TGTGCCAGCAGTTTACTCCAGGCCGGGGAGCTGTTTTTT; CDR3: CASSLLQAGELFF
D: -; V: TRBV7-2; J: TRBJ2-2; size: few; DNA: TGTGCCAGCAGCCGGCTGGAGGAATCCGGGGAGCTGTTTTTT; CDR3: CASSRLEESGELFF
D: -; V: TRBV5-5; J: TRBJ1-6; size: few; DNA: TGTGCCAGCAGCGAAGGCCATCGGAATTCACCCCTCCACTTT; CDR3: CASSEGHRNSPLHF